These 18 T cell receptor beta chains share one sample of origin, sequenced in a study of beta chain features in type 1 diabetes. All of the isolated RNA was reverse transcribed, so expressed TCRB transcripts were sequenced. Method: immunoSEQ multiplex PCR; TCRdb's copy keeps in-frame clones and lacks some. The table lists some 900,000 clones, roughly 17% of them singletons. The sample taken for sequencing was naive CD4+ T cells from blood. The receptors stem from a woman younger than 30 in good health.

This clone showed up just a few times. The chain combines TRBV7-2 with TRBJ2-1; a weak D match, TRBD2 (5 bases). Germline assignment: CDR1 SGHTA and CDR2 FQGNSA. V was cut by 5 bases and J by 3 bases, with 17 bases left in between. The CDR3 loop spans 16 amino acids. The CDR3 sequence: CASSPPWAGIYNEQFF. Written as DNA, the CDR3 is TGTGCCAGCAGCCCGCCATGGGCCGGGATCTACAATGAGCAGTTCTTC. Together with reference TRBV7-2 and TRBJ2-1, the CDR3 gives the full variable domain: GAGVSQSPSNKVTEKGKDVELRCDPISGHTALYWYRQSLGQGLEFLIYFQGNSAPDKSGLPSDRFSAERTGGSVSTLTIQRTQQEDSAVYLCASSPPWAGIYNEQFFGPGTRLTVL.

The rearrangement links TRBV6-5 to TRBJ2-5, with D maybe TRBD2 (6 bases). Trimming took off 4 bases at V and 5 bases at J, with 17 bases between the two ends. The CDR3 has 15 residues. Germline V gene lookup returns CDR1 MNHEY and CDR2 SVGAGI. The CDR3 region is CASSSPRGLGETQYF. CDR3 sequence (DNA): TGTGCCAGCAGTTCCCCCCGGGGACTGGGGGAGACCCAGTACTTC.

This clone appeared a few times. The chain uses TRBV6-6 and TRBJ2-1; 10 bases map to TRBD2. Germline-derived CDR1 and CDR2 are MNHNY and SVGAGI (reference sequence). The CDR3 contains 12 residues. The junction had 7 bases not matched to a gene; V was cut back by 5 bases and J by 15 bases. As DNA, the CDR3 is TGTGCCAGCAGTCACAACTTAGCGGGAGGGTTCTTC. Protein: CASSHNLAGGFF.

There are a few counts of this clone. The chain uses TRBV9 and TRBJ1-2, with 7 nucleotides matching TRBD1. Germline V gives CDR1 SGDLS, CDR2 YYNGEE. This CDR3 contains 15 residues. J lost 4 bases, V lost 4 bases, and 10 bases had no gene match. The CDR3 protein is CASSYGTVTSYGYTF. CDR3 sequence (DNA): TGTGCCAGCAGCTACGGGACAGTTACCTCCTATGGCTACACCTTC.

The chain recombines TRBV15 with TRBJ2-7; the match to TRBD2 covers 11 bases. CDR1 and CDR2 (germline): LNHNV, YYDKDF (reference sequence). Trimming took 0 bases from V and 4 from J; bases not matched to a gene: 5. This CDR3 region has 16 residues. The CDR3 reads CATSRDHPSGRYEQYF. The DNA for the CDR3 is TGTGCCACCAGCAGAGATCACCCTAGCGGGAGGTACGAGCAGTACTTC.

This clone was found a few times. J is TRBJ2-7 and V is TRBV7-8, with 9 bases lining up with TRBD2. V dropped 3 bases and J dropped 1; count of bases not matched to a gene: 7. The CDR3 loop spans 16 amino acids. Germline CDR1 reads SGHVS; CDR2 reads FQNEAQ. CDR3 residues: CASSFDAGGGSYEQYF. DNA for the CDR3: TGTGCCAGCAGCTTTGATGCGGGAGGGGGATCCTACGAGCAGTACTTC. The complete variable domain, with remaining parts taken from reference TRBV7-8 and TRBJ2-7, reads GAGVSQSPRYKVAKRGQDVALRCDPISGHVSLFWYQQALGQGPEFLTYFQNEAQLDKSGLPSDRFFAERPEGSVSTLKIQRTQQEDSAVYLCASSFDAGGGSYEQYFGPGTRLTVT.

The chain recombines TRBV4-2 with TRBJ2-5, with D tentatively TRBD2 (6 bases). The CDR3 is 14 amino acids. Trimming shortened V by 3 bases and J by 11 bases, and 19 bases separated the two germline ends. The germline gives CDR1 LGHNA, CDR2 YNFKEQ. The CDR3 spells CASSQGGFGGEQYF. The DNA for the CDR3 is TGTGCCAGCAGCCAGGGAGGCTTTGGCGGGGAGCAGTACTTC.

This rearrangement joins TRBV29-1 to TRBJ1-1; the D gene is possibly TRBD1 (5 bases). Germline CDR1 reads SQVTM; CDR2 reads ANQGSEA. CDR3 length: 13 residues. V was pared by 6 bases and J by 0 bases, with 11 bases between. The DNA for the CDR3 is TGCAGCGTAACCGACAGCTTGAACACTGAAGCTTTCTTT. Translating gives CSVTDSLNTEAFF.

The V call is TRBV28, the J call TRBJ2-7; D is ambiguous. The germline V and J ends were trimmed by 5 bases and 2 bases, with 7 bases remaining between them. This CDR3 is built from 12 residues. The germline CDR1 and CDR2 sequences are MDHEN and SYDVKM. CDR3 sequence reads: CASSIGPYEQYF. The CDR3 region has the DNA TGTGCCAGCAGTATTGGTCCCTACGAGCAGTACTTC. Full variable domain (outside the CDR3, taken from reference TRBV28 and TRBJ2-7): DVKVTQSSRYLVKRTGEKVFLECVQDMDHENMFWYRQDPGLGLRLIYFSYDVKMKEKGDIPEGYSVSREKKERFSLILESASTNQTSMYLCASSIGPYEQYFGPGTRLTVT.

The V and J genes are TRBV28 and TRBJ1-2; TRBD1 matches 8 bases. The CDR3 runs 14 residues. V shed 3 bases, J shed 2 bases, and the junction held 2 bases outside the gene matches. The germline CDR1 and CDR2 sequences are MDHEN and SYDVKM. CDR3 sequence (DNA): TGTGCCAGCAGTTTTGGGGACAGGAACTATGGCTACACCTTC. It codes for CASSFGDRNYGYTF.

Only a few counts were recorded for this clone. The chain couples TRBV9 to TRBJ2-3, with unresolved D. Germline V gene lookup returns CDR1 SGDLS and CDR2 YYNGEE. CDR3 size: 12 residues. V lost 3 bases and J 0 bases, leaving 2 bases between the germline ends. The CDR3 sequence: CASSDSTDTQYF. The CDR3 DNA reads TGTGCCAGCAGCGATAGCACAGATACGCAGTATTTT.

CDR3 region: CASSKRVGHRNQPQHF. CDR3 nucleotides: TGTGCCAGCAGCAAGAGGGTCGGACATCGTAATCAGCCCCAGCATTTT. The V gene is TRBV21-1, the J gene TRBJ1-5. TRBV21-1 is tagged as a pseudogene. CDR3 length equals 16 residues.

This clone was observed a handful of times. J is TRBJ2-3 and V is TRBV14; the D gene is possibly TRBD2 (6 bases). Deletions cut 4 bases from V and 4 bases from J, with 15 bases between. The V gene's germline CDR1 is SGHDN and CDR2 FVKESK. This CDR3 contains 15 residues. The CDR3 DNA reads TGTGCCAGCAGCCTACGACTAGTGGACCCAGATACGCAGTATTTT. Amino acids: CASSLRLVDPDTQYF.

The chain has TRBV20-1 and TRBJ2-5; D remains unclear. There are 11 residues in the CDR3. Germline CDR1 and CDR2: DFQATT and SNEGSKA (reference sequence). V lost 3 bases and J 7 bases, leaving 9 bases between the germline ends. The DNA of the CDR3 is TGCAGTGCTAGGGTGACCGGGACCCAGTACTTC. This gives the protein CSARVTGTQYF.

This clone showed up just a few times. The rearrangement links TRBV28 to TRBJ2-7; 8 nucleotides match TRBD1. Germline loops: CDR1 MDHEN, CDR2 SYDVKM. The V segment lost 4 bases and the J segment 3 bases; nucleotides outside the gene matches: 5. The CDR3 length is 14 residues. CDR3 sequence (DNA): TGTGCCAGCAGTTCGCCCGGGACAGGCTACGAGCAGTACTTC. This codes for CASSSPGTGYEQYF.

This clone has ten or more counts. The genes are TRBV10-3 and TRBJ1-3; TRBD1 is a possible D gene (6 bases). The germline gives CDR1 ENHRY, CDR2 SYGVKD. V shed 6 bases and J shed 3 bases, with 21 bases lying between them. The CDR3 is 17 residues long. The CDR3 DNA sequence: TGTGCCATCAGCGCACAGGGTGTAGGTTCGGGTGGAAACACCATATATTTT. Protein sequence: CAISAQGVGSGGNTIYF.

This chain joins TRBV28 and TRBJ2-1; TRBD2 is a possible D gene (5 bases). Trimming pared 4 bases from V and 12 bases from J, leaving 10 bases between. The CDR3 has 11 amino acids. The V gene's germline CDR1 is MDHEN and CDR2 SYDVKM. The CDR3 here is CASSSYRGQFF. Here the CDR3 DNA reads TGTGCCAGCAGTTCCTATCGGGGGCAGTTCTTC. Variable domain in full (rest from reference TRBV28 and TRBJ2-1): DVKVTQSSRYLVKRTGEKVFLECVQDMDHENMFWYRQDPGLGLRLIYFSYDVKMKEKGDIPEGYSVSREKKERFSLILESASTNQTSMYLCASSSYRGQFFGPGTRLTVL.

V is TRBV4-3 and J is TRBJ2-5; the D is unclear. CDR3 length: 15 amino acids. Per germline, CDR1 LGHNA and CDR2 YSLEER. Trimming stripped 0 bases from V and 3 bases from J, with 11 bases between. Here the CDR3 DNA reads TGCGCCAGCAGCCAAGATCATATGGGGAAAGAGACCCAGTACTTC. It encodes CASSQDHMGKETQYF.